The 18 T cell receptor beta chains below all came from one sample that was sequenced in a study of cytomegalovirus exposure and HLA in healthy donors. PCR used 60 Vbeta primers and 13 Jbeta primers. The protocol was immunoSEQ multiplex PCR, while the TCRdb copy is restricted to in-frame clones and leaves out a portion. The table shows 150,000 to 200,000 clones, with around 79% occurring only once. Sequencing input: PBMCs. The receptors come from a woman aged 45-60 years in good health and CMV-seropositive.

The chain couples TRBV5-1 to TRBJ1-1, with D uncertain. V was cut by 4 bases and J by 4 bases, with 11 bases left in between. CDR3 length: 13 amino acids. CDR1 and CDR2 (germline): SGHRS, YFSETQ. The CDR3 spells CASSPGSVTEAFF. CDR3 bases: TGCGCCAGCAGCCCAGGCTCGGTCACTGAAGCTTTCTTT.

The CDR3 loop reads CASSFSRTEAFF. In DNA form, the CDR3 reads TGTGCCAGCAGCTTCAGTCGCACTGAAGCTTTCTTT. This sequence joins TRBV4-2 and TRBJ1-1, with no clear D. This CDR3 has 12 amino acids. The germline CDR1 and CDR2 sequences are LGHNA and YNFKEQ. Between the trimmed V and J ends, which lost 5 bases and 4 bases, there was a span of 8 bases.

The V and J genes are TRBV6-5 and TRBJ2-2, with 7 bases that match TRBD1. Trimming took 2 bases from V and 8 from J; bases not matched to a gene: 8. Germline V gene lookup returns CDR1 MNHEY and CDR2 SVGAGI. This CDR3 contains 15 residues. This CDR3 is CASSYATGRPGELFF. As DNA, the CDR3 is TGTGCCAGCAGTTACGCGACAGGGCGTCCGGGGGAGCTGTTTTTT.

This clone was recorded once. This sequence joins TRBV7-2 and TRBJ1-6, with D uncertain. The CDR3 contains 16 residues. V was cut by 3 bases and J by 9 bases, with 18 bases left in between. Per the germline V gene, CDR1 is SGHTA and CDR2 is FQGNSA. Here the CDR3 DNA reads TGTGCCAGCAGCTTTTCTCGCACGGGAGGCTCTTCACCCCTCCACTTT. Translating it yields CASSFSRTGGSSPLHF.

The V call is TRBV4-1, the J call TRBJ1-2, with D possibly matching TRBD1 (6 bases). The CDR3 covers 15 residues. Trimming removed 2 bases at V and 2 bases at J, with 12 bases between. CDR1 is MGHRA, CDR2 YSYEKL, per germline. The CDR3 loop reads CASSQYRDTNYGYTF. The CDR3 nucleotides are TGCGCCAGCAGCCAATACCGGGACACCAACTATGGCTACACCTTC.

This clone was seen more than once but under ten times. The V and J genes are TRBV15 and TRBJ2-6; the match to TRBD2 covers 7 bases. The ends lost 9 bases at V and 1 base at J; junction bases unmatched: 3. CDR1 and CDR2 (germline): LNHNV, YYDKDF (reference sequence). The CDR3 has 14 amino acids. The chain's CDR3 is CATGEGSGANVLTF. CDR3 sequence (DNA): TGTGCCACAGGGGAGGGGTCTGGGGCCAACGTCCTGACTTTC.

The rearrangement uses TRBV6-1 and TRBJ1-6; D is unclear. From germline, CDR1 is MNHNS and CDR2 SASEGT. V was cut by 6 bases and J by 0 bases, with 12 bases left in between. The CDR3 is 16 residues long. In nucleotides, the CDR3 is TGTGCCAGCAGGGAACAGTTAAGCTCCTATAATTCACCCCTCCACTTT. It specifies CASREQLSSYNSPLHF.

This clone has a handful of counts. The rearrangement uses TRBV4-2 and TRBJ2-7, with TRBD2 matching over 8 bases. The CDR3 is 14 residues long. The germline gives CDR1 LGHNA, CDR2 YNFKEQ. The trim removed 6 bases at V and 3 bases at J, leaving 7 bases unmatched. The CDR3 is CASSPGTSSYEQYF. In nucleotides, the CDR3 is TGTGCCAGCAGTCCCGGGACTAGTAGCTACGAGCAGTACTTC.

This chain links TRBV7-9 with TRBJ2-1, with 14 bases matching TRBD2. The CDR3 consists of 19 residues. Unmatched junction bases numbered 9, after V lost 5 bases and J lost 0 bases. Germline V CDR1 and CDR2: SEHNR, FQNEAQ (reference sequence). The CDR3 coding sequence is TGTGCCAGCAGCCCGCGGACTAGCGGGAGGTCCCTCTCCTACAATGAGCAGTTCTTC. Its translation is CASSPRTSGRSLSYNEQFF.

This clone was picked up one time. In nucleotides, the CDR3 is TGTGCCAGCAGTTTAGGGCTAGCGGGGAGCCAAGAGACCCAGTACTTC. Translating it yields CASSLGLAGSQETQYF. The rearrangement joins TRBV27 to TRBJ2-5; 9 bases are a match to TRBD2. V lost 2 bases, J lost 1 base, and 5 bases stayed unmatched. The germline V gene encodes CDR1 MNHEY and CDR2 SMNVEV (reference sequence). The CDR3 is made up of 16 amino acids.

This clone appeared once. The chain couples TRBV6-1 to TRBJ2-7; 9 nucleotides match TRBD1. Germline CDR1 and CDR2: MNHNS and SASEGT. The V segment lost 6 bases and the J segment 2 bases; nucleotides outside the gene matches: 5. CDR3 length equals 14 residues. The chain's CDR3 is CASSTGQGTYEQYF. For the CDR3, the DNA is TGTGCCAGCAGCACTGGACAGGGGACCTACGAGCAGTACTTC.

The V and J genes are TRBV29-1 and TRBJ1-1; maybe TRBD1 (5 bases). Trimming cost V 3 bases and J 5 bases, with 13 bases left between them. Germline loops: CDR1 SQVTM, CDR2 ANQGSEA. The CDR3 extends over 13 amino acids. The CDR3 DNA is TGCAGCGTTGAGCGGGGCGGCGGGACTGAAGCTTTCTTT. It translates to CSVERGGGTEAFF.

Only a few counts were recorded for this clone. The rearrangement links TRBV2 to TRBJ2-5, with unresolved D. Germline V lookup: CDR1 SNHLY, CDR2 FYNNEI. The V gene lost 2 bases and the J gene lost 5 bases, with 9 bases spanning the gap. This CDR3 has 13 amino acids. CDR3 nucleotides: TGTGCCAGCAGTGAATACGAGGTCGAGACCCAGTACTTC. This translates into CASSEYEVETQYF.

This clone showed up just a few times. The chain uses TRBV19 and TRBJ1-2, with D hard to call. Germline CDR1 LNHDA, CDR2 SQIVND (reference sequence). V was trimmed by 5 bases and J by 2 bases, leaving 9 bases between them. This CDR3 has 13 residues. The CDR3 sequence is CASSVQANYGYTF. In nucleotides, the CDR3 is TGTGCCAGTAGTGTTCAGGCAAACTATGGCTACACCTTC. The full variable domain, completed using reference TRBV19 and TRBJ1-2, is DGGITQSPKYLFRKEGQNVTLSCEQNLNHDAMYWYRQDPGQGLRLIYYSQIVNDFQKGDIAEGYSVSREKKESFPLTVTSAQKNPTAFYLCASSVQANYGYTFGSGTRLTVV.

The V and J genes are TRBV23-1 and TRBJ2-7; TRBD1 matches 9 bases. TRBV23-1 is given ORF status, its function remaining uncertain. J lost 3 bases, V lost 2 bases, and 5 bases had no gene match. The CDR3 spans 15 residues. DNA of the CDR3: TGCGCCAGCAGTCAAGGGCAGGACAGGGGCTACGAGCAGTACTTC. Encoded protein: CASSQGQDRGYEQYF.

This chain joins TRBV4-1 and TRBJ2-1; possible D gene TRBD1, 5 bases. With 5 bases removed from V and 0 bases from J, the gap between germline ends came to 17 bases. Germline CDR1 and CDR2: MGHRA and YSYEKL. This CDR3 has 17 amino acids. As DNA, the CDR3 is TGCGCCAGCAGCTTACCCGTGGGCAGGGCCTCCTACAATGAGCAGTTCTTC. Translated, it gives CASSLPVGRASYNEQFF.

V and J are TRBV19 and TRBJ2-3; possible D gene TRBD2, 5 bases. Trimming shortened V by 6 bases and J by 5 bases, and 21 bases separated the two germline ends. The V gene's germline CDR1 is LNHDA and CDR2 SQIVND (reference sequence). The CDR3 is 16 residues long. The CDR3 sequence is CASSSPGSPTGDTQYF. The CDR3 DNA reads as TGTGCCAGTAGCTCCCCGGGGTCTCCCACTGGAGATACGCAGTATTTT.

The V and J genes are TRBV5-5 and TRBJ1-1; the match to TRBD1 covers 7 bases. The CDR3 has 15 amino acids. Looked up from germline, CDR1 is SGHKS and CDR2 is YYEKEE (reference sequence). After removal of 2 bases from V and 0 bases from J, the junction contained 4 bases not matched to a gene. The CDR3, as DNA: TGTGCCAGCAGCTTAGTAGGACAGGTGAACACTGAAGCTTTCTTT. Protein product: CASSLVGQVNTEAFF.